These 5 T cell receptor beta chains were sequenced from one sample in a study of T-cell reconstitution after alpha-beta-depleted transplantation in children (dated by TCRdb to 2015 to 2016). What this sample's treatment or condition label stands for: allogeneic hematopoietic cell transplantation with graft depleted of TCRalphabeta T cells and CD19 B cells. Library creation used PCR. Sequencing relied on an Illumina HiSeq 2500. To normalize quantification of the TCRbeta repertoire, the TCR libraries were built with molecular barcoding that relied on unique molecular identifiers. TCRdb ran its own pipeline on the public reads, namely fastp trimming at Q25 and MiXCR clone calling, and kept in-frame beta chains. Each entry is one CDR3 protein sequence, shown with its most common DNA and genes. This sample is represented by some 830,000 distinct CDR3 sequences; under 20% of them were singletons. Of the sample, approximately 5% is held by the ten largest clones.

The specimen comprised PBMCs, mostly from graft donor cells, sampled 360 days after TCRalphabeta/CD19-depleted stem cell transplant. The receptors come from a male patient between 5 and 17 years old who had a stem cell transplant for acute lymphoblastic leukemia, so the T cells may come from the graft donor.

The chain employs TRBV11-2 and TRBJ2-1; D not resolved. This CDR3 has 13 residues. Germline V CDR1 and CDR2: SGHAT, FQNNGV. CDR3 in amino acids: CAKLPNFYNEQFF. In DNA, the CDR3 is TGTGCTAAACTACCTAACTTTTACAATGAGCAGTTCTTC.

This clonotype was found a few times. Here the CDR3 DNA reads TGCAGCGTCGCAAACTTACTAGCGGGAGTAAACGAGCAGTACTTC. Translating gives CSVANLLAGVNEQYF. The chain links TRBV29-1 to TRBJ2-7; 11 nucleotides match TRBD2. Germline V gene sequence: CDR1 SQVTM, CDR2 ANQGSEA. The ends lost 6 bases at V and 5 bases at J; junction bases unmatched: 12. This CDR3 has 15 residues.

CDR3 protein: CASSLFGSSSYEQYF. Here the CDR3 DNA reads TGTGCCAGCAGTTTGTTTGGCAGTTCTTCCTACGAGCAGTACTTC. This sequence joins TRBV28 and TRBJ2-7, with D unclear. CDR1 and CDR2 from the germline V gene are MDHEN and SYDVKM. Trimming removed 3 bases from V and 1 base from J, with 13 bases in between. This CDR3 has 15 residues.

This clonotype was detected only a few times. The chain recombines TRBV27 with TRBJ1-1; D is unresolved. Trimming removed 5 bases at V and 11 bases at J, with 21 bases between. Germline V gene lookup returns CDR1 MNHEY and CDR2 SMNVEV (reference sequence). The CDR3 runs to 14 residues. The CDR3, as DNA: TGTGCCAGCAGTCCCGATAACCCTCTTAATTTCGCTTTCTTT. Translated, it gives CASSPDNPLNFAFF.

This chain uses TRBV25-1 with TRBJ1-5; D not resolved. Germline V lookup: CDR1 MGHDK, CDR2 SYGVNS. This CDR3 is 15 amino acids long. The V and J ends lost 1 base and 5 bases respectively, with 12 bases between them. The CDR3 sequence is CASSESSGDDQPQHF. In DNA form, the CDR3 reads TGTGCCAGCAGTGAATCCAGCGGCGACGATCAGCCCCAGCATTTT.